The T cell receptor (beta chain) described here comes from a study of shared clonotypes between healthy human individuals. The ends lost 4 bases at V and 5 bases at J; junction bases unmatched: 6. The CDR3 covers 14 residues. Germline loops: CDR1 PRHDT, CDR2 FYEKMQ (reference sequence). The donors, all of them Caucasian adults, lived in Nashville, Tennessee. This table comes from immunoSEQ multiplex PCR, and its TCRdb copy is limited to in-frame clones, with some not included. The sample lists 2 million to 2.5 million clones, 90% to 97% occurring once. The receptor was derived from a young man in good health. The source material was naive CD4+ T cells sorted from blood. Subset denoted: CD45RA+ positively selected. This sequence joins TRBV13 and TRBJ2-7; 9 bases are a match to TRBD1. As DNA, the CDR3 is TGTGCCAGCAGCTCCGCCGGGGACAGGGACGAGCAGTACTTC. Translating it yields CASSSAGDRDEQYF.